The subject of this entry is one TCR beta chain. This entry is derived from a study of blood T cell repertoires in COVID-19. Background on the study: Sample material is recorded as cDNA or gDNA derived from T cells, B-cell-depleted T cells, or PBMCs.

Germline CDR1 reads SGHRS; CDR2 reads YFSETQ. The CDR3 extends over 15 amino acids. Between the trimmed V and J ends, which lost 3 bases and 5 bases, there was a span of 17 bases. Each participant's cohort was designated according to participant-reported clinical history. Cohort 3 donors counted as recovered after two negative PCRs, clearance, or resolved symptoms. The method was immunoSEQ multiplex PCR; TCRdb's version includes in-frame clones alone and lacks a portion of them. The data show around 280,000 clones, around 90% seen once. Sequencing was carried out using PBMCs or T cells enriched from blood (not recorded which). The source of this sequence is a woman aged 40 to 50 who had recovered from COVID-19. V and J are TRBV5-1 and TRBJ1-1; D possibly corresponds to TRBD1 (5 bases). CDR3 region: CASSSRGGERTEAFF. The CDR3 nucleotides read TGCGCCAGCAGCTCCCGGGGGGGGGAGAGAACTGAAGCTTTCTTT.